This T cell receptor (beta chain) was captured in a study of control samples from healthy donors and cancer patients. Germline V gene sequence: CDR1 LNHDA, CDR2 SQIVND (reference sequence). The CDR3 runs 14 residues. V was trimmed by 4 bases and J by 1 base, leaving 5 bases between them. Measured with immunoSEQ multiplex PCR; TCRdb has only the in-frame clones, and not every one. The repertoire has more than 95,000 clones, approximately 84% of them found once; the top ten carry around 1.8%. The receptor comes from a man between 18 and 35 years old in good health. The sequencing input was blood. This rearrangement joins TRBV19 to TRBJ2-6; D gene unclear. CDR3 residues: CASSRTSGANVLTF. In nucleotides, the CDR3 is TGTGCCAGTAGTAGGACGTCTGGGGCCAACGTCCTGACTTTC.